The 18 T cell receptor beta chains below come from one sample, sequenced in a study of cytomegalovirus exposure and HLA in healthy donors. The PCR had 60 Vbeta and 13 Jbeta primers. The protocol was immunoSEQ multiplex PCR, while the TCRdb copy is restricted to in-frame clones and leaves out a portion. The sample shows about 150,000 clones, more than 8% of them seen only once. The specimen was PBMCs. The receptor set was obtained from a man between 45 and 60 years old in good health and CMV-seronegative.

CDR3 nucleotide sequence: TGTGCCAGTTCGGACAGGATGATCTCTGGGGCCAACGTCCTGACTTTC. Translated: CASSDRMISGANVLTF. The chain carries TRBV19 and TRBJ2-6; 7 positions agree with TRBD1. In germline, CDR1 is LNHDA, CDR2 SQIVND (reference sequence). The CDR3 consists of 16 residues. V was clipped by 8 bases and J by 0 bases; unmatched bases: 7.

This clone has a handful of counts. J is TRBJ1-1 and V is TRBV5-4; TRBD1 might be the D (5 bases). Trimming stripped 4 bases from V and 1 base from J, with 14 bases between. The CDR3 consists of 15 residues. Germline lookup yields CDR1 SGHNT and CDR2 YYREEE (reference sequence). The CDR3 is CASSPRGSANTEAFF. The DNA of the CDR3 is TGTGCCAGCAGCCCACGGGGGTCGGCGAACACTGAAGCTTTCTTT.

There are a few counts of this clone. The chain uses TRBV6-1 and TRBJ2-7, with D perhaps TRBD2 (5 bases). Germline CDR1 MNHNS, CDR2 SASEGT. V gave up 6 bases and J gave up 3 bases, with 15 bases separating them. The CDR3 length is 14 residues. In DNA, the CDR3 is TGTGCCAGCAGGCCCCGGGGAGACGGCTACGAGCAGTACTTC. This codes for CASRPRGDGYEQYF.

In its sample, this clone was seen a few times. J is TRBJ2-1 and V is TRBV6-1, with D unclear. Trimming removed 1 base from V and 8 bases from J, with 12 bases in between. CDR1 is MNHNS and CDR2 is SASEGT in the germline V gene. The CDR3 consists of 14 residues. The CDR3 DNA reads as TGTGCCAGCAGTGAAGGGAGAGTAGTACATGAGCAGTTCTTC. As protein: CASSEGRVVHEQFF.

The CDR3 reads CASSSGGLAGATGELFF. CDR3 nucleotides: TGCGCCAGCAGCTCTGGAGGACTAGCGGGTGCCACCGGGGAGCTGTTTTTT. The chain couples TRBV5-1 to TRBJ2-2; 11 bases line up with TRBD2. CDR1 is SGHRS, CDR2 YFSETQ, per germline. The trim removed 3 bases at V and 4 bases at J, leaving 8 bases unmatched. This CDR3 has 17 residues.

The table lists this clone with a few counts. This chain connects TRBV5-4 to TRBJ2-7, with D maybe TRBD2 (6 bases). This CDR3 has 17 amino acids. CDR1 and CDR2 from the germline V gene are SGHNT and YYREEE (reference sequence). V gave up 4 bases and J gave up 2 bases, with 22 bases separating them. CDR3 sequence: CASSRPGGGGLTYEQYF. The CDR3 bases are TGTGCCAGCAGCAGGCCTGGTGGGGGAGGTCTAACCTACGAGCAGTACTTC. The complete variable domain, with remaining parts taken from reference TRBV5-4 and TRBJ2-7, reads ETGVTQSPTHLIKTRGQQVTLRCSSQSGHNTVSWYQQALGQGPQFIFQYYREEENGRGNFPPRFSGLQFPNYSSELNVNALELDDSALYLCASSRPGGGGLTYEQYFGPGTRLTVT.

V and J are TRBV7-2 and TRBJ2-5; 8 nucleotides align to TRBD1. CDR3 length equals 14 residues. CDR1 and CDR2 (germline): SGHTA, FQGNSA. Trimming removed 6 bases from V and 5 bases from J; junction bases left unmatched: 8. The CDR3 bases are TGTGCCAGCAGTCAAGACAGGGGCGGGGAGACCCAGTACTTC. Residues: CASSQDRGGETQYF.

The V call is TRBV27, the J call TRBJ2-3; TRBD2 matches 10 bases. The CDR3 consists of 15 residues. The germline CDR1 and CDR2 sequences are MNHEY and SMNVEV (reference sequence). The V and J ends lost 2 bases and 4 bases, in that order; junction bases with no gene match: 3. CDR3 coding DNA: TGTGCCAGCAGTTTAAGGACTAGCGGAGCAGATACGCAGTATTTT. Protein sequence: CASSLRTSGADTQYF.

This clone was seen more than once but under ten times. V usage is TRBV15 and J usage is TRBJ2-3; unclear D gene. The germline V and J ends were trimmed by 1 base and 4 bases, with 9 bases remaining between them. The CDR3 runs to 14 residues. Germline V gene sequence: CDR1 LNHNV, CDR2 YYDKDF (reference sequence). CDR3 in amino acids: CATSRGGPSDTQYF. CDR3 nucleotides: TGTGCCACCAGCAGAGGAGGCCCGTCAGATACGCAGTATTTT.

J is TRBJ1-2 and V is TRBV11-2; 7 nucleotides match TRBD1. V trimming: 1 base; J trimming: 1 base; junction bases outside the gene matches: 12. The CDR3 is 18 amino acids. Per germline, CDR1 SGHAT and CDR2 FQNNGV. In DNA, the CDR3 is TGTGCCAGCAGCTTAGTGTTACAGGGGCCGCAGAATAACTATGGCTACACCTTC. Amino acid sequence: CASSLVLQGPQNNYGYTF.

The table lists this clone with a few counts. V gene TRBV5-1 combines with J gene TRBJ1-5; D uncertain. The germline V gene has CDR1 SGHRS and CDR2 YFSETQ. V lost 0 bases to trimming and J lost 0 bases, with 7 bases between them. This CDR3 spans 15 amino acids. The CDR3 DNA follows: TGCGCCAGCAGCTTGGGGGGAGATAGCAATCAGCCCCAGCATTTT. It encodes CASSLGGDSNQPQHF.

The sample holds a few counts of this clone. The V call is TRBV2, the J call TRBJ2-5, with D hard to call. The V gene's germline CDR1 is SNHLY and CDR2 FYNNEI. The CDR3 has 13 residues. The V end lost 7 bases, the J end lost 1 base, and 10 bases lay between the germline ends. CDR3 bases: TGTGCCAGCAACTCGCGAATCCAAGAGACCCAGTACTTC. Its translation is CASNSRIQETQYF.

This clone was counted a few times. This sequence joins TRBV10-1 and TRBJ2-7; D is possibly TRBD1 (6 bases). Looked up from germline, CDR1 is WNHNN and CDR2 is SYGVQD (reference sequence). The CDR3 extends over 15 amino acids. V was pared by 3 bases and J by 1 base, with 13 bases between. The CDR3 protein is CASSESRGVSYEQYF. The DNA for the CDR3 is TGCGCCAGCAGTGAATCCAGGGGTGTATCCTACGAGCAGTACTTC.

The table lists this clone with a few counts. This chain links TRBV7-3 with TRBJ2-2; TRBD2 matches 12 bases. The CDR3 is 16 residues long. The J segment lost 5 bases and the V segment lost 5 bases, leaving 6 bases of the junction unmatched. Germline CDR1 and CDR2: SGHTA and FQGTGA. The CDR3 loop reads CASSPNGLAGTGELFF. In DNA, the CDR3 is TGTGCCAGCAGCCCAAACGGACTAGCGGGGACCGGGGAGCTGTTTTTT.

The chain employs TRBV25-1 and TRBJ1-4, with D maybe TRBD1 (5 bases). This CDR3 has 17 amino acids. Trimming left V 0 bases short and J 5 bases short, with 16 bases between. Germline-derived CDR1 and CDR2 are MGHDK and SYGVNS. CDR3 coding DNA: TGTGCCAGCAGTGAATATAAAGTTTGGGGCCGAAATGAAAAACTGTTTTTT. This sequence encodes CASSEYKVWGRNEKLFF.

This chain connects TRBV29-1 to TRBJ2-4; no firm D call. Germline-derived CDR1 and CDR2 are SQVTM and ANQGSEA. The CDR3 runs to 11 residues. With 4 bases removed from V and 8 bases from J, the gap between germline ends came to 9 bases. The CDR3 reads CSVGVADIQYF. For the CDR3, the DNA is TGCAGCGTTGGAGTAGCTGACATTCAGTACTTC. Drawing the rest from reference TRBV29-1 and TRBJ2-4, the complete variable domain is SAVISQKPSRDICQRGTSLTIQCQVDSQVTMMFWYRQQPGQSLTLIATANQGSEATYESGFVIDKFPISRPNLTFSTLTVSNMSPEDSSIYLCSVGVADIQYFGAGTRLSVL.

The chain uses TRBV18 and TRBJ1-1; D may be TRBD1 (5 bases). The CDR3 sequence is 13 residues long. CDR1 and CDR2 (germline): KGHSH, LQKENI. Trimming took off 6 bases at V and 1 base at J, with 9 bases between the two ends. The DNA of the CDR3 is TGTGCCAGCTCCCGCAGGGAGAACACTGAAGCTTTCTTT. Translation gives CASSRRENTEAFF.

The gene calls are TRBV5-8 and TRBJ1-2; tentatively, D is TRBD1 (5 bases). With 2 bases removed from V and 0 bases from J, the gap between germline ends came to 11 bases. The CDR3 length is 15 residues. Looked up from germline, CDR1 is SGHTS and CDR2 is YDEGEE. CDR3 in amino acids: CASSFEGEANYGYTF. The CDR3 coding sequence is TGTGCCAGCAGCTTCGAAGGGGAAGCTAACTATGGCTACACCTTC. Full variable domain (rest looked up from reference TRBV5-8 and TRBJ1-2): EAGVTQSPTHLIKTRGQQATLRCSPISGHTSVYWYQQALGLGLQFLLWYDEGEERNRGNFPPRFSGRQFPNYSSELNVNALELEDSALYLCASSFEGEANYGYTFGSGTRLTVV.